The clone carrying this T cell receptor beta chain was recorded many times. Its antigen remains unidentified. Via MiXCR, TCRdb re-called the 5' RACE reads, giving one row per CDR3 protein. The sample comprises tens of thousands of distinct CDR3 sequences, roughly 13% of which are singletons, and approximately 41% rests with the top ten. The data originate from a study of T-cell memory formation after mild COVID-19. Study as a whole: Largely donor-specific TCR clusters were found. Findings and limits, study-wide: Clones contracting across day 15 to 85 had a balanced CD4/CD8 profile; later expanding clones leaned CD4+.

CDR1 SGHTA and CDR2 FQGNSA come from the germline V gene. Trimming shortened V by 5 bases and J by 4 bases, and 9 bases separated the two germline ends. This CDR3 has 12 residues. The receptor was isolated from a man younger than 35 who had mild COVID-19 (a few samples of this study predate the infection). Cell type and time point are not known. The J gene is TRBJ2-7, the V gene TRBV7-2; a possible D gene is TRBD1 (5 bases). The sequencing sample was made of PBMCs or a T cell subset sorted from them (not recorded which). CDR3 bases: TGTGCCAGCAGCGTAGGGGTATACGAGCAGTACTTC. Protein: CASSVGVYEQYF.